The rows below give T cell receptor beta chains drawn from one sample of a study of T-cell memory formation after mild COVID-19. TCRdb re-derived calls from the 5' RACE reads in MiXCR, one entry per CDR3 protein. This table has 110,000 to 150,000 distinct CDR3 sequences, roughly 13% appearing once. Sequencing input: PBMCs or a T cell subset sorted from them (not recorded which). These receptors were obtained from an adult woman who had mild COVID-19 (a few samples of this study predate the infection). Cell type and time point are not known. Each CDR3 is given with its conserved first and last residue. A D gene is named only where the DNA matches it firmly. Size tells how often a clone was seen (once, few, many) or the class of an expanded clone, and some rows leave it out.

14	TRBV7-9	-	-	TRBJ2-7	TGTGCCAGCAGCTTAGACAGGGCTACCTACGAGCAGTACTTC	CASSLDRATYEQYF
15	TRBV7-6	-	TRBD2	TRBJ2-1	TGTGCCAGCAGCCCTCCCGGGGGGACCTACGATGAGCAGTTCTTC	CASSPPGGTYDEQFF
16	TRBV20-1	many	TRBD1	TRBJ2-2	TGCAGTGCTAGAGAACCCTCCGGGACAGCCACCGGGGAGCTGTTTTTT	CSAREPSGTATGELFF
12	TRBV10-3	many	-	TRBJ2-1	TGTGCCATCCAGGGGCCCACCAATGAGCAGTTCTTC	CAIQGPTNEQFF
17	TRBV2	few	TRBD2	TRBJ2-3	TGTGCCAGCAGTCTATCCTCACTAGCGGGAGTAACAGATACGCAGTATTTT	CASSLSSLAGVTDTQYF
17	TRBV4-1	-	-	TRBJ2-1	TGCGCCAGCAGCCAGCCCCTCGCGGGGATAGGCTACAATGAGCAGTTCTTC	CASSQPLAGIGYNEQFF
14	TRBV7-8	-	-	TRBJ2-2	TGTGCCAGCAGCTTACCCGAGATAACCGGGGAGCTGTTTTTT	CASSLPEITGELFF
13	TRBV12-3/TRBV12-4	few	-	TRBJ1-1	TGTGCCAGCAGTCCAGGGTGGGCGATGGAAGCTTTCTTT	CASSPGWAMEAFF
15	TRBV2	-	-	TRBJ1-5	TGTGCCAGCAGTGAAGCGGGGAGGGGAGGTCAGCCCCAGCATTTT	CASSEAGRGGQPQHF
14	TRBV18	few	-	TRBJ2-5	TGTGCCAGCTCACCATCAGGGTTTGGCGAGACCCAGTACTTC	CASSPSGFGETQYF
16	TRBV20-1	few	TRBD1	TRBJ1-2	TGCAGTGCTAGAGATCGTAGGACAGGGGTCGGGGAAGGCTACACCTTC	CSARDRRTGVGEGYTF
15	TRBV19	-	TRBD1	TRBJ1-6	TGTGCCAGTAGTACTTGGGGACAGGGTCGTTCACCCCTCCACTTT	CASSTWGQGRSPLHF
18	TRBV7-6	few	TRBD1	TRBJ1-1	TGTGCCAGCAGCTTAGAGGTCAGGCTTGGGACAGACAACACTGAAGCTTTCTTT	CASSLEVRLGTDNTEAFF
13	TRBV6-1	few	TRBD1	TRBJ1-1	TGTGCCACTGGGACAGGGGGTTACACTGAAGCTTTCTTT	CATGTGGYTEAFF
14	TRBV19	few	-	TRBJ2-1	TGTGCCAGTAGTGGGCGGCCGGGTACGAATGAGCAGTTCTTC	CASSGRPGTNEQFF
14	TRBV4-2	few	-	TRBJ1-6	TGTGCCAGCAGCCAAGGGGGCGCGGGGTCACCCCTCCACTTT	CASSQGGAGSPLHF
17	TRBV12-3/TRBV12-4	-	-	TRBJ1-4	TGTGCCAGCAGTAACTGGGCAGGGATGGCAACTAATGAAAAACTGTTTTTT	CASSNWAGMATNEKLFF
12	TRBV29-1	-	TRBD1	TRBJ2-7	TGCAGCGTTGGGGACAGGGGGCACGAGCAGTACTTC	CSVGDRGHEQYF
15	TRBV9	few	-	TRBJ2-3	TGTGCCAGCAGCTCCTGGGACTGGAGCGCAGATACGCAGTATTTT	CASSSWDWSADTQYF
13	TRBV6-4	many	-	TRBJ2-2	TGTGCCAGCAGTGATGGGCCCACCGGGGAGCTGTTTTTT	CASSDGPTGELFF
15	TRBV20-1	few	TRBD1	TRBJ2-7	TGCAGTGCTAGGGCCAGAGGGGGCGCGTTATTCGAGCAGTACTTC	CSARARGGALFEQYF
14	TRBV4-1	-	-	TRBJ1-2	TGCGCCAGCAGCCTTTCCGACAGTAGCTATGGCTACACCTTC	CASSLSDSSYGYTF
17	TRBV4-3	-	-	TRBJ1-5	TGCGCCAGCAGCCAAGATCGGGCGCCAGGGAGCAATCAGCACCAGCATTTT	CASSQDRAPGSNQHQHF
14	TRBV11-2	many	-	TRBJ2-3	TGTGCCAGCAGCCCCCCGGGCGAGGCAGATACGCAGTATTTT	CASSPPGEADTQYF
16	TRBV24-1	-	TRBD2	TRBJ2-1	TGTGCCACCAGTGATTTTGGGGCGGGAGTATCCAATGAGCAGTTCTTC	CATSDFGAGVSNEQFF
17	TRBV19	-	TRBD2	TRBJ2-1	TGTGCCAGTAGTATGGTCCAACTAGCGGGAGGGCCTCATGAGCAGTTCTTC	CASSMVQLAGGPHEQFF
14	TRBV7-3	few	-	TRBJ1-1	TGTGCCAGCAGCCCCGGGCCTGGTGACACTGAAGCTTTCTTT	CASSPGPGDTEAFF
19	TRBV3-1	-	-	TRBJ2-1	TGTGCCAGCAGCCAAAGCGGGACACCTTTCTTAGGCTCCTACAATGAGCAGTTCTTC	CASSQSGTPFLGSYNEQFF
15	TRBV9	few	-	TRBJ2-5	TGTGCCAGCAGCGTTTCTGGCGGGATTACGGAGACCCAGTACTTC	CASSVSGGITETQYF
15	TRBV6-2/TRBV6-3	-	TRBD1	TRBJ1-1	TGTGCCAGCAGTTACTCCGGACAGGGGAGTCCTGAAGCTTTCTTT	CASSYSGQGSPEAFF
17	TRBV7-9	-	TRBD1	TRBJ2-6	TGTGCCAGCAGCCATACAGGGGGCGCTCCTGGGGCCAACGTCCTGACTTTC	CASSHTGGAPGANVLTF
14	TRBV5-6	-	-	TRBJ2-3	TGTGCCAGCAGCTCCCGGGACTCCACCAATACGCAGTATTTT	CASSSRDSTNTQYF
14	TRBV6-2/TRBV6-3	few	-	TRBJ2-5	TGTGCCAGCAGTCCGGCCGGCGCGTATGAGACCCAGTACTTC	CASSPAGAYETQYF
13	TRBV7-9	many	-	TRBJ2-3	TGTGCCGGCAGGAACCCTTATGCAGATACGCAGTATTTT	CAGRNPYADTQYF
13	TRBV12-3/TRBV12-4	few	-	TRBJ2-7	TGTGCCAGCAGCCCCCTTCATAGCTACGAGCAGTACTTC	CASSPLHSYEQYF
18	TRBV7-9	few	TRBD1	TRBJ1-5	TGTGCCAGCAGCCCCCAATCACCGGGGCGACAGGGGCATCAGCCCCAGCATTTT	CASSPQSPGRQGHQPQHF
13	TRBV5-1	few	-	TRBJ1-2	TGCGCCAGCAGCCGAGGGAGACCTGACGGCTACACCTTC	CASSRGRPDGYTF
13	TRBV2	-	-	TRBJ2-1	TGTGCCAGCACGGCAGAACTCTACAATGAGCAGTTCTTC	CASTAELYNEQFF
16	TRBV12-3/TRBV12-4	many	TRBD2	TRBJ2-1	TGTGCCAGCAGTTTGACTAGCGGGAGGGTAGGCAATGAGCAGTTCTTC	CASSLTSGRVGNEQFF